The T cell receptor (beta chain) described here comes from a study of CD8 T cells in ankylosing spondylitis. TCRdb ran MiXCR on the 5' RACE reads and lists one entry per CDR3 protein. Altogether some 250,000 distinct CDR3 sequences are present, about 10% being singletons, with the ten largest covering less than 7.5%. Trimming took 6 bases from V and 7 from J; bases not matched to a gene: 12. CDR3 size: 15 residues. Looked up from germline, CDR1 is MNHNS and CDR2 is SASEGT. This clonotype has ten or more counts. The genes are TRBV6-1 and TRBJ2-7; 10 nucleotides match TRBD1. This receptor was obtained from a male donor with ankylosing spondylitis or in good health (not recorded which). Material: blood, either unsorted or a sorted T cell fraction (not recorded which). As DNA, the CDR3 is TGTGCCAGCAGACCACGCGGACAGGGGGTTGGTGAGCAGTACTTC. It codes for CASRPRGQGVGEQYF.